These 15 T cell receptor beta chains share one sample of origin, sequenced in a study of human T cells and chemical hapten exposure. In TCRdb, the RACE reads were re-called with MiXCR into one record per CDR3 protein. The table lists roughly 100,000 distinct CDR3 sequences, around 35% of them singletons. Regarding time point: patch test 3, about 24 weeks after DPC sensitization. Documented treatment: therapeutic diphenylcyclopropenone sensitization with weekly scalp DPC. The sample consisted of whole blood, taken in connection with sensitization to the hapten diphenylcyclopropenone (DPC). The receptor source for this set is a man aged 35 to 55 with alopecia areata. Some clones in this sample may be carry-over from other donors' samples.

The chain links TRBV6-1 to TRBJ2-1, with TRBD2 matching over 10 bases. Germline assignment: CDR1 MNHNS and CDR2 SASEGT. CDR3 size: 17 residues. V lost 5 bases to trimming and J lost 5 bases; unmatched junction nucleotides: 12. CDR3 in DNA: TGTGCCAGCAGTAAGCCGCAGGCGGGACTAGCGAACAATGAGCAGTTCTTC. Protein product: CASSKPQAGLANNEQFF.

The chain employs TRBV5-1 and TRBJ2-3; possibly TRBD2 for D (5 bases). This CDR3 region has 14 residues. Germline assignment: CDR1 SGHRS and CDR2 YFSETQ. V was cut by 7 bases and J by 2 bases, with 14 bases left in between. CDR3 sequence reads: CASRISGVTDTQYF. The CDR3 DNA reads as TGCGCCAGCCGGATATCCGGGGTCACAGATACGCAGTATTTT.

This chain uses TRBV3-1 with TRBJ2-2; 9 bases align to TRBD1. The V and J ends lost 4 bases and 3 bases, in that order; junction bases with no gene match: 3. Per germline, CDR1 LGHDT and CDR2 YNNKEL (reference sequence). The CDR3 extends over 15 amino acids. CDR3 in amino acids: CASSPRTGDTGELFF. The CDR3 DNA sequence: TGTGCCAGCAGCCCTAGGACAGGGGACACCGGGGAGCTGTTTTTT.

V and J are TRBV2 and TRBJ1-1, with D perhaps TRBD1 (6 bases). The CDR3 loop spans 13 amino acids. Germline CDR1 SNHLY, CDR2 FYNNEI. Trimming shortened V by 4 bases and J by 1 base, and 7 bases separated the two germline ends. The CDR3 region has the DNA TGTGCCAGCAGTGGACAGGAGAACACTGAAGCTTTCTTT. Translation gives CASSGQENTEAFF.

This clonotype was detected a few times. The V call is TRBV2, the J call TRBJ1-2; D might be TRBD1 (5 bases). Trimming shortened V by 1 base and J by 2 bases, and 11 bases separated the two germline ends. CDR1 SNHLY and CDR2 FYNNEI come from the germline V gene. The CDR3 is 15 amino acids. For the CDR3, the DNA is TGTGCCAGCAGTGAAGGAGCAGGGCAGAACTATGGCTACACCTTC. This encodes CASSEGAGQNYGYTF.

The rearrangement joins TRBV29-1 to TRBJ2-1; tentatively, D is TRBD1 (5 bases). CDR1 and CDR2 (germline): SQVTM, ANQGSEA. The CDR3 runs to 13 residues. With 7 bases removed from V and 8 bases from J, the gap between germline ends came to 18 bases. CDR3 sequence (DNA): TGCAGCGCCTGGTCTGGGGCGAGCGATGAGCAGTTCTTC. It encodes CSAWSGASDEQFF.

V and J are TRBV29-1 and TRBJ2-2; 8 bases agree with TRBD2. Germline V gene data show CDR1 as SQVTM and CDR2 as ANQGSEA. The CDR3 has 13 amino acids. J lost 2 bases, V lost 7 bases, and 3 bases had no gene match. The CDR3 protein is CSAGGVNTGELFF. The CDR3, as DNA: TGCAGCGCCGGGGGGGTCAACACCGGGGAGCTGTTTTTT.

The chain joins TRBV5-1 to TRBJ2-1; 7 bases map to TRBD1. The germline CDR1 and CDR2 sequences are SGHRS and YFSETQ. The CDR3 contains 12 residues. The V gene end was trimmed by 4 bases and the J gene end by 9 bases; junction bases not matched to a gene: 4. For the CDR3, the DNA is TGCGCCAGCAGCCAGGGACAGACTGAGCAGTTCTTC. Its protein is CASSQGQTEQFF.

The CDR3 loop is CASSYLAGATDTQYF. CDR3 DNA: TGCGCCAGCAGCTATCTAGCGGGAGCAACAGATACGCAGTATTTT. This chain joins TRBV5-1 and TRBJ2-3, with 10 bases that match TRBD2. The junction had 4 bases not matched to a gene; V was cut back by 3 bases and J by 3 bases. In germline, CDR1 is SGHRS, CDR2 YFSETQ. The length of the CDR3 is 15 residues.

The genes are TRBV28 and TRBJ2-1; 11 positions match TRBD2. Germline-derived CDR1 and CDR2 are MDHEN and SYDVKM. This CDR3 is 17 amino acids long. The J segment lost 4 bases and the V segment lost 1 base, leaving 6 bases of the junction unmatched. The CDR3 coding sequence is TGTGCCAGCAGTTTATCTGTAGCGGGAGGGATATACAATGAGCAGTTCTTC. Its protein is CASSLSVAGGIYNEQFF.

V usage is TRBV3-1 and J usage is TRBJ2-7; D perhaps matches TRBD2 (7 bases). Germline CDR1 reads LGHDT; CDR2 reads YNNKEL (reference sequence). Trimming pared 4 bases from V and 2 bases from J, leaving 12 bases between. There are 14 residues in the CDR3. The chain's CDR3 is CASSPGEGAYEQYV. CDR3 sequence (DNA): TGTGCCAGCAGCCCAGGGGAGGGGGCCTACGAGCAGTACGTC.

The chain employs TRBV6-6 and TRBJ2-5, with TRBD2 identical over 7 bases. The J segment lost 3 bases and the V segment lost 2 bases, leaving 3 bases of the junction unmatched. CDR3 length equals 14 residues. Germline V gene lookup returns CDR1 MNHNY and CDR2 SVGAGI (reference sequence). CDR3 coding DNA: TGTGCCAGCAGTTACCCCGGACTAGAAGAGACCCAGTACTTC. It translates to CASSYPGLEETQYF.

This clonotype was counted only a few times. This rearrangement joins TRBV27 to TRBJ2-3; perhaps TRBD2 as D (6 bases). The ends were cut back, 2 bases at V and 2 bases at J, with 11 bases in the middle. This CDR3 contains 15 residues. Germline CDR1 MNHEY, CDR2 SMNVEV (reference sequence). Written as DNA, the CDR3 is TGTGCCAGCAGTTTACTGGGGGGTGCCACAGATACGCAGTATTTT. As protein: CASSLLGGATDTQYF.

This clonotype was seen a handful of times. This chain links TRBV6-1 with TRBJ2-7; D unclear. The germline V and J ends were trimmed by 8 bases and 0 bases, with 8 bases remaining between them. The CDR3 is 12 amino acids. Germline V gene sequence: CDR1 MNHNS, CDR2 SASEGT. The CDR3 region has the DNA TGTGCCAGCGGGGTGAGCTCCTACGAGCAGTACGTC. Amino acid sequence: CASGVSSYEQYV.

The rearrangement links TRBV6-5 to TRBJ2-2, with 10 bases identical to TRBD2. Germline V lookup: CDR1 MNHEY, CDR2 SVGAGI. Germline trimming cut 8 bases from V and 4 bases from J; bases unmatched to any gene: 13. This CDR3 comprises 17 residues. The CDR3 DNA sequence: TGTGCCAGCTCAGGTCTAGCGGGAGTTCGCGGCACCGGGGAGCTGTTTTTT. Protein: CASSGLAGVRGTGELFF.